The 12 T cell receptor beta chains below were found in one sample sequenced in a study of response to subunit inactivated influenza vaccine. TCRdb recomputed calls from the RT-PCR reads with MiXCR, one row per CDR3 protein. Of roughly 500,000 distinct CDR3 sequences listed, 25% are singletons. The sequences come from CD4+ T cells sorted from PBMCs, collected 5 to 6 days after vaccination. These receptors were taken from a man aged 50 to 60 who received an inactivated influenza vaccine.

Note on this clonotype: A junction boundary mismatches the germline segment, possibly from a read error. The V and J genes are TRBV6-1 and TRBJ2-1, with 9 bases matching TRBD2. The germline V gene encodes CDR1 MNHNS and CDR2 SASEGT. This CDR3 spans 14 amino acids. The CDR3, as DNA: TGTGCCAGCAGACCCCGCCGGGGCGGGGGGGCTGAGGTCTTC. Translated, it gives CASRPRRGGGAEVF.

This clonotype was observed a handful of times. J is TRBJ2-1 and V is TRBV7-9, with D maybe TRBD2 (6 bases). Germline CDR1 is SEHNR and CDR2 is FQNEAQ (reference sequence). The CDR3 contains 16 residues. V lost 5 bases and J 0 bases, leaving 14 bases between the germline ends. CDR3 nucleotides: TGTGCCAGCAGCCGTGGGACTTCCTACTCCTACAATGAGCAGTTCTTC. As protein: CASSRGTSYSYNEQFF.

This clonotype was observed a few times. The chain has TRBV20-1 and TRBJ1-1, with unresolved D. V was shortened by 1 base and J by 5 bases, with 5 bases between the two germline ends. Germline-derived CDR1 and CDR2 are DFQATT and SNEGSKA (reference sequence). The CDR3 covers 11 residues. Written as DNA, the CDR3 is TGCAGTGCTAGAGGGGGAACTGAAGCTTTCTTT. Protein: CSARGGTEAFF.

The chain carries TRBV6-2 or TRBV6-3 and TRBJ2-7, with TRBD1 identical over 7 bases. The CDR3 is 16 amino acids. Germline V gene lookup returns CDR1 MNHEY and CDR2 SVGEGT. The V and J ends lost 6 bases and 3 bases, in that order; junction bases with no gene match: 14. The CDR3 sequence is CASSPTRRQGHYEQYF. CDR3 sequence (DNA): TGTGCCAGCAGCCCTACACGCAGACAGGGACACTACGAGCAGTACTTC.

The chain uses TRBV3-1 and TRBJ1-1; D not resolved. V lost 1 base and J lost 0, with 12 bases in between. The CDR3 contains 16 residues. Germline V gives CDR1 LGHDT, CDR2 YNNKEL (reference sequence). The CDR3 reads CASSQGGISVNTEAFF. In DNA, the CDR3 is TGTGCCAGCAGCCAAGGAGGCATCAGTGTGAACACTGAAGCTTTCTTT.

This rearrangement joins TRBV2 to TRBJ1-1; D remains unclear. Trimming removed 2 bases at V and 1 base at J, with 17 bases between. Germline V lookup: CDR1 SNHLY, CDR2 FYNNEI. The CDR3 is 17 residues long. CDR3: CASSELRVISGNTEAFF. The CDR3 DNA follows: TGTGCCAGCAGTGAATTAAGAGTTATTTCGGGGAACACTGAAGCTTTCTTT.

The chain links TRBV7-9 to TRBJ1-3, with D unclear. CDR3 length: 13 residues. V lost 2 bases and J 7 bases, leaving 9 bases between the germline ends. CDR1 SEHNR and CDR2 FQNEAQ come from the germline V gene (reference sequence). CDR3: CASSLYRDNTIYF. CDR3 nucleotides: TGTGCCAGCAGCTTATACAGAGATAACACCATATATTTT.

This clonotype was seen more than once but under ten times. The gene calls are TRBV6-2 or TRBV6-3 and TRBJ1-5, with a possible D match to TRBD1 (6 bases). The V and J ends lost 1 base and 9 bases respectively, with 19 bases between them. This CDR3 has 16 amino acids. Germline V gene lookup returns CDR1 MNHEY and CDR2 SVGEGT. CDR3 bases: TGTGCCAGCAGTTACTACCGGGGACAACCGGTAGGGCCCCAGCATTTT. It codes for CASSYYRGQPVGPQHF.

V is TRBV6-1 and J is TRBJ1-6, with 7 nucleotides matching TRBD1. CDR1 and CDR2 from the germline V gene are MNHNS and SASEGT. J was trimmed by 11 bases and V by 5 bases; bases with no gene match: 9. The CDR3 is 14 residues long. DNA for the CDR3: TGTGCCAGCAGTAAGCAGAACAGGGGCGCACCCCTCCACTTT. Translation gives CASSKQNRGAPLHF.

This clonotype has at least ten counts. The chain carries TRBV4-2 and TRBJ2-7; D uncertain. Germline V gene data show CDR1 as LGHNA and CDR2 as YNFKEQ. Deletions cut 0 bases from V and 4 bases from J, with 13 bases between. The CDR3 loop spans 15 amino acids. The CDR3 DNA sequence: TGTGCCAGCAGCCAAGAAAAGGTTCTGGGATACGAGCAGTACTTC. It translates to CASSQEKVLGYEQYF.

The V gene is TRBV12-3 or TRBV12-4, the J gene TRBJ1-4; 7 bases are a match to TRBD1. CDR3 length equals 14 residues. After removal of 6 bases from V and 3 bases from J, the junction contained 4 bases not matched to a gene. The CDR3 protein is CASSWGQSNEKLFF. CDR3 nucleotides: TGTGCCAGCAGCTGGGGACAGTCTAATGAAAAACTGTTTTTT.

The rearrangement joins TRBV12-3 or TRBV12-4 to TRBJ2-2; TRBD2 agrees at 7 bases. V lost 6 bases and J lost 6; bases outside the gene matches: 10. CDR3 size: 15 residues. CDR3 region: CASRRSGDRAGELFF. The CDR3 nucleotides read TGTGCCAGCAGACGAAGCGGGGACCGAGCCGGGGAGCTGTTTTTT.